Listed here are 12 T cell receptor beta chains from one sample, sequenced in a study of blood T cell repertoires in COVID-19. TCRdb keeps only in-frame clones here, not all; method: immunoSEQ multiplex PCR. There are about 330,000 clones in the sample; around 87% occur only once, and roughly 5.2% lies in the top ten. Material: PBMCs or T cells enriched from blood (not recorded which). These receptor sequences come from a woman between 25 and 40 years old who had recovered from COVID-19.

The genes are TRBV10-2 and TRBJ1-6; D remains ambiguous. CDR1 and CDR2 (germline): WSHSY, SAAADI. Trimming left V 3 bases short and J 0 bases short, with 9 bases between. The CDR3 is 16 residues long. The CDR3: CASSEGALSYNSPLHF. As DNA, the CDR3 is TGCGCCAGCAGTGAAGGAGCACTCTCCTATAATTCACCCCTCCACTTT.

The chain is built from TRBV30 and TRBJ2-6, with a weak D call TRBD2 (6 bases). Germline V gene data show CDR1 as GTSNPN and CDR2 as SVGIG (reference sequence). V lost 3 bases and J lost 0, with 15 bases in between. The CDR3 has 17 amino acids. DNA for the CDR3: TGTGCCTGGAGACGAGGTATCGGGAGCTCTGGGGCCAACGTCCTGACTTTC. It yields the protein CAWRRGIGSSGANVLTF.

The V and J genes are TRBV7-9 and TRBJ2-7, with D tentatively TRBD2 (6 bases). CDR1 and CDR2 (germline): SEHNR, FQNEAQ (reference sequence). V lost 11 bases, J lost 1 base, and 12 bases lay in between. The CDR3 runs to 12 residues. CDR3 nucleotide sequence: TGTGCCGCACGGGACTGGTCCTACGAGCAGTACTTC. Translated, it gives CAARDWSYEQYF.

V usage is TRBV5-8 and J usage is TRBJ2-3, with D maybe TRBD2 (5 bases). Trimming cost V 4 bases and J 5 bases, with 14 bases left between them. The CDR3 has 14 residues. Germline lookup yields CDR1 SGHTS and CDR2 YDEGEE. The CDR3 DNA sequence: TGTGCCAGCAGCCCCGGGAAGGAACAAGATACGCAGTATTTT. Translating it yields CASSPGKEQDTQYF.

The chain is built from TRBV28 and TRBJ1-5; D perhaps matches TRBD1 (6 bases). This CDR3 is built from 15 residues. Trimming removed 6 bases from V and 3 bases from J, with 15 bases in between. From germline, CDR1 is MDHEN and CDR2 SYDVKM. This chain's CDR3 is CASSPGGDTNQPQHF. DNA for the CDR3: TGTGCCAGCAGCCCAGGTGGGGACACCAATCAGCCCCAGCATTTT. The entire variable domain, with the rest obtained from reference TRBV28 and TRBJ1-5, is as follows: DVKVTQSSRYLVKRTGEKVFLECVQDMDHENMFWYRQDPGLGLRLIYFSYDVKMKEKGDIPEGYSVSREKKERFSLILESASTNQTSMYLCASSPGGDTNQPQHFGDGTRLSIL.

The chain joins TRBV5-6 to TRBJ1-3, with D unclear. V gave up 4 bases and J gave up 4 bases, with 9 bases separating them. CDR3 length: 13 residues. CDR1 and CDR2 (germline): SGHDT, YYEEEE. CDR3 nucleotide sequence: TGTGCCAGCAGCCTGCGGGCAGGAAACACCATATATTTT. Protein sequence: CASSLRAGNTIYF.

The chain employs TRBV5-4 and TRBJ2-5, with 11 positions matching TRBD2. The germline V gene has CDR1 SGHNT and CDR2 YYREEE (reference sequence). The CDR3 consists of 15 residues. The ends lost 5 bases at V and 1 base at J; junction bases unmatched: 4. CDR3 DNA sequence: TGTGCCAGCAGGACTAGCGGGGCTGGCCAAGAGACCCAGTACTTC. It encodes CASRTSGAGQETQYF.

A note on this clone: Other DNA sequences in this sample translate to the same CDR3. The CDR3 is CATSRDLGQGYGYTF. The CDR3 DNA follows: TGTGCCACCAGCAGAGATCTGGGACAGGGGTACGGCTACACCTTC. The rearrangement joins TRBV15 to TRBJ1-2, with 10 bases lining up with TRBD1. With 0 bases clipped from V and 8 bases from J, the junction kept 6 bases outside the gene matches. CDR1 is LNHNV and CDR2 is YYDKDF in the germline V gene (reference sequence). CDR3 length equals 15 residues. Full variable domain (missing parts from reference TRBV15 and TRBJ1-2): DAMVIQNPRYQVTQFGKPVTLSCSQTLNHNVMYWYQQKSSQAPKLLFHYYDKDFNNEADTPDNFQSRRPNTSFCFLDIRSPGLGDTAMYLCATSRDLGQGYGYTFGSGTRLTVV.

Worth noting for this clone: At the DNA level, this CDR3 is encoded by other sequences in the same sample as well. This chain uses TRBV18 with TRBJ1-1; D call uncertain. Germline V gene lookup returns CDR1 KGHSH and CDR2 LQKENI. V was cut by 2 bases and J by 2 bases, with 6 bases left in between. The CDR3 totals 13 residues. CDR3 DNA sequence: TGTGCCAGCTCACCAGGAGTAAACACTGAAGCTTTCTTT. Protein: CASSPGVNTEAFF.

This chain uses TRBV10-3 with TRBJ1-2; D not resolved. This CDR3 comprises 13 residues. V was pared by 0 bases and J by 8 bases, with 10 bases between. Germline V lookup: CDR1 ENHRY, CDR2 SYGVKD. The chain's CDR3 is CAISESRYIGYTF. The CDR3 DNA reads as TGTGCCATCAGTGAGTCCCGATACATCGGCTACACCTTC.

V usage is TRBV2 and J usage is TRBJ1-1; D may be TRBD1 (6 bases). From germline, CDR1 is SNHLY and CDR2 FYNNEI. V was trimmed by 7 bases and J by 4 bases, leaving 16 bases between them. The CDR3 loop spans 14 amino acids. The CDR3 DNA reads TGTGCCAGCACCATACAGGGAGGGAGCACTGAAGCTTTCTTT. This translates into CASTIQGGSTEAFF.

This clone was observed once. The rearrangement links TRBV3-1 (or the pseudogene TRBV3-2) to TRBJ2-7, with 9 bases aligning to TRBD2. The CDR3 spans 15 residues. Germline V gene sequence: CDR1 LGHDT, CDR2 YNNKEL (reference sequence). V lost 4 bases and J lost 3; bases outside the gene matches: 7. CDR3 loop: CASSLGIAGDYEQYF. CDR3 sequence (DNA): TGTGCCAGCAGCCTGGGGATAGCGGGGGACTACGAGCAGTACTTC.